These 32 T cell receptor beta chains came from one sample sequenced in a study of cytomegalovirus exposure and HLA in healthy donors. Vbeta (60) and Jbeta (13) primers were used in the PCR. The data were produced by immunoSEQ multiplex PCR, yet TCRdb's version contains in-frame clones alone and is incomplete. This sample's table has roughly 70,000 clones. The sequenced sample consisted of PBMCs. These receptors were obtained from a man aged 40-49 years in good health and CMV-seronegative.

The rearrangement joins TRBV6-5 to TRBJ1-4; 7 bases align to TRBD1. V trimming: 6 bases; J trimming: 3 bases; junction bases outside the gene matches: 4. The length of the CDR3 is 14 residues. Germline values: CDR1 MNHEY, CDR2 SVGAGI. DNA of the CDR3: TGTGCCAGCAGAGGACAGGTCGCTAATGAAAAACTGTTTTTT. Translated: CASRGQVANEKLFF.

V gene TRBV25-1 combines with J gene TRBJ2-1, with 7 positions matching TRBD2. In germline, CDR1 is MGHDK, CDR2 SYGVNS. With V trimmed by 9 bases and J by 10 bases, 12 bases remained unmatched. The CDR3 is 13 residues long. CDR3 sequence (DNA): TGTGCCAGTGACCCGGGGGGATCAGGAGAGCAGTTCTTC. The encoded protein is CASDPGGSGEQFF.

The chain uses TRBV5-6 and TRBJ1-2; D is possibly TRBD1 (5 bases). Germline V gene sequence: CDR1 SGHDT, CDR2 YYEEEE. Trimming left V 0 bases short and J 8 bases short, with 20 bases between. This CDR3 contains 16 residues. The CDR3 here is CASSLVPGLGTSGYTF. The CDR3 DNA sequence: TGTGCCAGCAGCTTGGTACCGGGACTAGGTACCTCGGGCTACACCTTC. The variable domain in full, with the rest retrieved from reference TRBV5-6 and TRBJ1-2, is DAGVTQSPTHLIKTRGQQVTLRCSPKSGHDTVSWYQQALGQGPQFIFQYYEEEERQRGNFPDRFSGHQFPNYSSELNVNALLLGDSALYLCASSLVPGLGTSGYTFGSGTRLTVV.

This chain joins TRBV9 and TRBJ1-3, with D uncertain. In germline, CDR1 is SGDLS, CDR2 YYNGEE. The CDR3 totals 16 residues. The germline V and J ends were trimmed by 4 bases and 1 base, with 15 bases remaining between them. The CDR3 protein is CASSFRWEGSGNTIYF. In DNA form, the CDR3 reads TGTGCCAGCAGCTTCCGCTGGGAGGGTTCTGGAAACACCATATATTTT.

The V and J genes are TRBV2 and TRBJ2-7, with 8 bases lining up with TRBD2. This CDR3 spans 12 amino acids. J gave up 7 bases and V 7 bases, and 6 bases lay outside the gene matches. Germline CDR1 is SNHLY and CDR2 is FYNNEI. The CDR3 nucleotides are TGTGCCAGCACACGGGGGGGGTGGGAGCAGTACTTC. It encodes CASTRGGWEQYF.

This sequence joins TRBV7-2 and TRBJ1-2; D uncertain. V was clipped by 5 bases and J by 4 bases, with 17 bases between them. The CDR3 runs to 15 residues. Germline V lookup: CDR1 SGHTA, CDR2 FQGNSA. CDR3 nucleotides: TGTGCCAGCAGCGGGCGGAGGGAGGCCGGCTATGGCTACACCTTC. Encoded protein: CASSGRREAGYGYTF.

The DNA for the CDR3 is TGTGCCAGCAGTATAGGACTAGAGGGGGGAGCGCAGTATTTT. Translation: CASSIGLEGGAQYF. The chain carries TRBV28 and TRBJ2-3; tentative D call: TRBD2 (7 bases). The V end was cut by 5 bases, the J end by 10 bases, with 19 bases between. The CDR3 runs 14 residues. Germline CDR1 reads MDHEN; CDR2 reads SYDVKM.

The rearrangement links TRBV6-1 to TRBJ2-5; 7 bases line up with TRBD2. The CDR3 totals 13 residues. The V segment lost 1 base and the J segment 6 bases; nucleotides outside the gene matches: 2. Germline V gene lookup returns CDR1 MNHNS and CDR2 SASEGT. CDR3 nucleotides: TGTGCCAGCAGTGAAGGGGGGGGGAAGACCCAGTACTTC. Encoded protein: CASSEGGGKTQYF.

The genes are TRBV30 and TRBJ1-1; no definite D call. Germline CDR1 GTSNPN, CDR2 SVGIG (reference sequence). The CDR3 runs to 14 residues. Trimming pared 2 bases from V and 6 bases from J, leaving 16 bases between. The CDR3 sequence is CAWSMHVRSAEAFF. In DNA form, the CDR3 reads TGTGCCTGGAGTATGCACGTGAGGAGCGCTGAAGCTTTCTTT.

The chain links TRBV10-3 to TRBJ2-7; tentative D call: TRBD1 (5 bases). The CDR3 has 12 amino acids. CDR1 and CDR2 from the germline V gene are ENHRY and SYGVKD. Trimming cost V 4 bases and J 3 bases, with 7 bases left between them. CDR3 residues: CAISAQGYEQYF. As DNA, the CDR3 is TGTGCCATCAGTGCTCAGGGCTACGAGCAGTACTTC.

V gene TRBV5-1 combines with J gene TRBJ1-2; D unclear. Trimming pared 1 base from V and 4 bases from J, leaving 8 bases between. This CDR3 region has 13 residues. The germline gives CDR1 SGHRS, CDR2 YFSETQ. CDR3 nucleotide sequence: TGCGCCAGCAGCTTGTCGTCTTTCTATGGCTACACCTTC. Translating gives CASSLSSFYGYTF.

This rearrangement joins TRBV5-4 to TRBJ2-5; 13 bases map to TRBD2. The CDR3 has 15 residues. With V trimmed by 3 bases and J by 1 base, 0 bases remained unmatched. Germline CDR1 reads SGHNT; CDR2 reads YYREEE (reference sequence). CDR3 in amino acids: CASSWTSGGQETQYF. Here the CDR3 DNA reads TGTGCCAGCAGCTGGACTAGCGGGGGCCAAGAGACCCAGTACTTC. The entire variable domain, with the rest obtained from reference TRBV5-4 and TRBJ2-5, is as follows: ETGVTQSPTHLIKTRGQQVTLRCSSQSGHNTVSWYQQALGQGPQFIFQYYREEENGRGNFPPRFSGLQFPNYSSELNVNALELDDSALYLCASSWTSGGQETQYFGPGTRLLVL.

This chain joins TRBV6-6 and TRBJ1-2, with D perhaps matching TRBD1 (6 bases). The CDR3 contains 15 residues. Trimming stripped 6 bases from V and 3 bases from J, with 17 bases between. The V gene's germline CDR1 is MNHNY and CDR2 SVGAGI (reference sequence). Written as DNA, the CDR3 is TGTGCCAGCAGCTACCCGGAGGCAGGGGACTATGGCTACACCTTC. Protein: CASSYPEAGDYGYTF.

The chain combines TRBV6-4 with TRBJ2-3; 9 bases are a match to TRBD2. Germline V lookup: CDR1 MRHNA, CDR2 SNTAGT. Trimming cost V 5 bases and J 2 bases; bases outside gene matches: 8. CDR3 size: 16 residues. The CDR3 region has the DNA TGTGCCAGCAGTAGTGCGGCTAGCGGGGCCACAGATACGCAGTATTTT. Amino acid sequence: CASSSAASGATDTQYF.

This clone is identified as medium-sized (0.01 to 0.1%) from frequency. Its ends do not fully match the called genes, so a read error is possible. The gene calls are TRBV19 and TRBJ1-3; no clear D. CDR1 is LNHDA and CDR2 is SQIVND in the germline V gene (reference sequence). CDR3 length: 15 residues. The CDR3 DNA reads TGTGCCAGAAGTAACACATCCTGGTCTGGAAACACCATATATTTT. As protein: CARSNTSWSGNTIYF.

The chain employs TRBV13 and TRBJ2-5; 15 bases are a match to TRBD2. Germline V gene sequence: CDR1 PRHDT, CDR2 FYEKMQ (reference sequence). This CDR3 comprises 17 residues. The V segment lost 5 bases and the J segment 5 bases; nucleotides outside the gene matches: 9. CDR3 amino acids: CASSPGTSGGLGETQYF. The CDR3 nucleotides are TGTGCCAGCAGCCCCGGGACTAGCGGGGGGTTGGGGGAGACCCAGTACTTC.

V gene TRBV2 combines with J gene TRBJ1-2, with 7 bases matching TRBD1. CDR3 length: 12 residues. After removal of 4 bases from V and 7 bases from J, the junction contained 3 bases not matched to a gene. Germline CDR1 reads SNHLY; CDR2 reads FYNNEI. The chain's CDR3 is CASSATGSGYTF. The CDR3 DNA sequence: TGTGCCAGCAGTGCGACAGGGAGTGGCTACACCTTC.

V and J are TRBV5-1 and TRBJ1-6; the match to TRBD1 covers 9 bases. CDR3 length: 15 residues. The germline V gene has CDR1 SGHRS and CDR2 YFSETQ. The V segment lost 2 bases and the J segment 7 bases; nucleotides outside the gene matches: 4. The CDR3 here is CASSLRGQGNSPLHF. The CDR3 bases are TGCGCCAGCAGCTTACGTGGACAGGGGAATTCACCCCTCCACTTT.

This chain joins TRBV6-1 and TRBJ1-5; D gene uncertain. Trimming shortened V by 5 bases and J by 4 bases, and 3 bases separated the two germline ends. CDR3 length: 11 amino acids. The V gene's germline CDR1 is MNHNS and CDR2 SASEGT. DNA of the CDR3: TGTGCCAGCAGTATAAATCAGCCCCAGCATTTT. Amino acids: CASSINQPQHF.

The CDR3 protein is CASKSGTFKGETQYF. The CDR3 DNA follows: TGTGCTTCCAAGAGTGGGACATTTAAAGGGGAGACCCAGTACTTC. This chain connects TRBV30 to TRBJ2-5; possible D gene TRBD1, 6 bases. This CDR3 comprises 15 residues. Germline V gives CDR1 GTSNPN, CDR2 SVGIG (reference sequence).

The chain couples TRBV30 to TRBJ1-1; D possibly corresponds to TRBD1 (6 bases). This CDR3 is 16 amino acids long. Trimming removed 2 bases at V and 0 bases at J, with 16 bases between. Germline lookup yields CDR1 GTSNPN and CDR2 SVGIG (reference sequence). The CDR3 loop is CAWSKGTGSMNTEAFF. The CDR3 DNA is TGTGCCTGGAGTAAGGGAACAGGGTCTATGAACACTGAAGCTTTCTTT.

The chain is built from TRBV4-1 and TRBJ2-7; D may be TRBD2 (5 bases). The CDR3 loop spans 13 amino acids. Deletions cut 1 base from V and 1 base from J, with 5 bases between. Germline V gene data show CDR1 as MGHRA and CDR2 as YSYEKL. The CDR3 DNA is TGCGCCAGCAGCCAAGGAGGGTCCTACGAGCAGTACTTC. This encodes CASSQGGSYEQYF.

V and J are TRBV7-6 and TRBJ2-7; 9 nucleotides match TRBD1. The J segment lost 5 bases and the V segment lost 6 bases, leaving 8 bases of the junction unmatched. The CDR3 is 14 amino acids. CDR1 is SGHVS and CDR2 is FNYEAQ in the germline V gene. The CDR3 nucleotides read TGTGCCAGCAGGACCGGGACAGGGTCCAACGAGCAGTACTTC. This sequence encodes CASRTGTGSNEQYF.

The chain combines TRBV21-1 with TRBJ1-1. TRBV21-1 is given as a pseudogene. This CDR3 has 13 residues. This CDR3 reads CASSRRRRPEAFF. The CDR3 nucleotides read TGTGCCAGCAGCAGACGTAGGAGACCTGAAGCTTTCTTT.

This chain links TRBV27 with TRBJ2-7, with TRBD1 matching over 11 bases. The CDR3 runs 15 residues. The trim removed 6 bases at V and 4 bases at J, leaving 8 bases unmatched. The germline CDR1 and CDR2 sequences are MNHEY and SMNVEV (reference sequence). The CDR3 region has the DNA TGTGCCAGCAGCAGAGAAGGGACAGGGGGTTACGAGCAGTACTTC. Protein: CASSREGTGGYEQYF.

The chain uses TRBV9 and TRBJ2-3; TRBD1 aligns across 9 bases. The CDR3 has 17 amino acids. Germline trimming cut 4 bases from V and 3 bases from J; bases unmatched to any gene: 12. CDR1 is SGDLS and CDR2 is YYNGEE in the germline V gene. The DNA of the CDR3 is TGTGCCAGCAGCCGAGACCTCCGGGACAGGGAGACAGATACGCAGTATTTT. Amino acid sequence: CASSRDLRDRETDTQYF.

In nucleotides, the CDR3 is TGTGCCAGTAGTCCCCGATTCGGGACATACTATAATTCACCCCTCCACTTT. Its protein is CASSPRFGTYYNSPLHF. The V call is TRBV19, the J call TRBJ1-6, with D perhaps TRBD1 (6 bases). V was pared by 5 bases and J by 3 bases, with 17 bases between. Germline CDR1 reads LNHDA; CDR2 reads SQIVND (reference sequence). This CDR3 contains 17 residues.

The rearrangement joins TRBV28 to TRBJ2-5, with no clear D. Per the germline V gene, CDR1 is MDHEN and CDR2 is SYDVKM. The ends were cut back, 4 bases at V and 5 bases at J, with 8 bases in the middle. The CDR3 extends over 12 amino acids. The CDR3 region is CASSSPRETQYF. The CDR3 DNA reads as TGTGCCAGCAGTTCCCCCCGGGAGACCCAGTACTTC.

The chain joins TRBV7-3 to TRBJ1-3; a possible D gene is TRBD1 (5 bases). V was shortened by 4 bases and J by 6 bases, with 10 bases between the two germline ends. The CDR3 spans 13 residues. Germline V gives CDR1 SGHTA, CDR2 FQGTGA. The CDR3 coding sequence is TGTGCCAGCAGCTCACCAGGGTCAAACACCATATATTTT. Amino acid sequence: CASSSPGSNTIYF.

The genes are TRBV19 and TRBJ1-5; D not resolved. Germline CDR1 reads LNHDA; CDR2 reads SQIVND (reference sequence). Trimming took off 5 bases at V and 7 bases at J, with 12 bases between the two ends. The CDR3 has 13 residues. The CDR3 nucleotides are TGTGCCAGTAGTTCAGAGTTTAGCCAGCCCCAGCATTTT. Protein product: CASSSEFSQPQHF.

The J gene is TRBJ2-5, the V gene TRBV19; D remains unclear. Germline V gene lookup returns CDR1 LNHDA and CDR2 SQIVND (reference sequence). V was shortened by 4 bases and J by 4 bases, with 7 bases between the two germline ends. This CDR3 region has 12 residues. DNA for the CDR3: TGTGCCAGTAGTACTAGATCAGAGACCCAGTACTTC. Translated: CASSTRSETQYF.

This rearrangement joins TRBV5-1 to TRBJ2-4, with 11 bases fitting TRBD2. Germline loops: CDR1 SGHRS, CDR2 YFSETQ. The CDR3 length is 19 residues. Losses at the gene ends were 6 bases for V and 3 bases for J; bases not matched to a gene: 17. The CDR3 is CASNTLVKTSGAGKNIQYF. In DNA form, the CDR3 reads TGCGCCAGCAACACACTCGTTAAGACTAGCGGGGCAGGCAAAAACATTCAGTACTTC.